This T cell receptor (beta chain) is drawn from a study of cytomegalovirus exposure and HLA in healthy donors. About the study: Early released data had tens of millions of unique TCRs, all coming from HLA-typed donors. Study findings and constraints: From TCR beta sequences, most subjects' HLA-A and HLA-B alleles were reportedly predicted accurately. In a later analysis, across HLA loci, associated TCR counts were highest for DRB1, lowest for HLA-C. Presence/absence comparisons presumed near-even sequencing depth among donors.

Trimming removed 0 bases from V and 4 bases from J, with 10 bases in between. Germline V lookup: CDR1 SGDLS, CDR2 YYNGEE. CDR3 length: 14 amino acids. A note on this clone: What it binds is unknown.

Use of 60 Vbeta and 13 Jbeta primers characterized the PCR. Measured with immunoSEQ multiplex PCR; TCRdb has only the in-frame clones, and not every one. The data hold approximately 190,000 clones, with approximately 78% observed a single time. The clonotype comes from a young woman in good health and CMV-seronegative. The gene calls are TRBV9 and TRBJ2-5; D perhaps matches TRBD1 (6 bases). Material: PBMCs. CDR3 amino acids: CASSVVGGSETQYF. CDR3 nucleotide sequence: TGTGCCAGCAGCGTAGTTGGGGGCTCAGAGACCCAGTACTTC.